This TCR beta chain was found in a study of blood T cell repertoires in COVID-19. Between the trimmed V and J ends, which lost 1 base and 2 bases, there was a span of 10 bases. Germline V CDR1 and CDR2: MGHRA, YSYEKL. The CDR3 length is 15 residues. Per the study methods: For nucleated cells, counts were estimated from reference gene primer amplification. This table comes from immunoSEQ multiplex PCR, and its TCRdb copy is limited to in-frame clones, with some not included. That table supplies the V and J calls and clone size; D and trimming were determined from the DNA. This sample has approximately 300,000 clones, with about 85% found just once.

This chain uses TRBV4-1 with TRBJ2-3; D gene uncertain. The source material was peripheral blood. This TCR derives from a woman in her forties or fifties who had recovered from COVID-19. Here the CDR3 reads CASSQVLLSTDTQYF. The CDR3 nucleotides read TGCGCCAGCAGCCAAGTCCTACTTTCCACAGATACGCAGTATTTT.